This T cell receptor (beta chain) was captured in a study of radiation and T cells in renal cell carcinoma. The wider study: Nephrectomy followed 15 Gy stereotactic body radiation by 4 weeks.

Time point meaning: blood 2 weeks post-SBRT. Treatment described: 15 Gy SBRT to primary tumor, nephrectomy 4 weeks later. The tumor was a clear cell renal cell carcinoma. Details on this clone: The target antigen is unknown.

General observations from the study: In blood, top tumor clones expanded by 2 weeks, shrinking by 4.

Generated by immunoSEQ multiplex PCR, the TCRdb table keeps only in-frame clones and is missing some. The data contain about 130,000 clones, around 89% of them singletons. CDR1 and CDR2 from the germline V gene are LNHDA and SQIVND (reference sequence). CDR3 length: 16 residues. The trim removed 1 base at V and 13 bases at J, leaving 14 bases unmatched. V gene TRBV19 combines with J gene TRBJ2-1; 9 positions match TRBD2. The sequencing used blood, collected from a patient whose treatment included radiotherapy and nephrectomy. The receptor comes from a woman in her 70s with renal cell carcinoma. This chain's CDR3 is CASSIVASGAPIEQFF. For the CDR3, the DNA is TGTGCCAGTAGTATAGTGGCTAGCGGGGCCCCTATTGAACAGTTCTTC.